Below are 17 T cell receptor beta chains sequenced from a single sample in a study of blood T cells in healthy people across ages. The use of a sample-barcoded 5' primer and a J-beta primer mix characterized a second PCR of roughly 6 to 11 cycles. MiXCR, run by TCRdb on the 5' RACE reads, gives a single entry per CDR3 protein. The repertoire includes around 1,500,000 distinct CDR3 sequences, roughly 45% of them detected once, and approximately 7.9% sits in the top ten. The sample consisted of blood. These receptors originate from a woman between 18 and 30 years old in good health.

CDR3 sequence reads: CASSQGIWAEAFF. CDR3 in DNA: TGTGCCAGCAGCCAAGGAATCTGGGCTGAAGCTTTCTTT. The chain combines TRBV3-1 with TRBJ1-1; D ambiguous. The CDR3 has 13 amino acids. The V gene lost 1 base and the J gene lost 6 bases, with 9 bases spanning the gap. Germline loops: CDR1 LGHDT, CDR2 YNNKEL (reference sequence).

This chain joins TRBV5-1 and TRBJ2-1; 8 bases are shared with TRBD2. The V segment lost 5 bases and the J segment 4 bases; nucleotides outside the gene matches: 8. The CDR3 has 15 residues. The germline gives CDR1 SGHRS, CDR2 YFSETQ. CDR3 amino acids: CASRPALAAYNEQFF. The CDR3 DNA reads TGCGCCAGCAGACCCGCACTAGCGGCTTACAATGAGCAGTTCTTC. Complete variable domain (other parts from reference TRBV5-1 and TRBJ2-1): KAGVTQTPRYLIKTRGQQVTLSCSPISGHRSVSWYQQTPGQGLQFLFEYFSETQRNKGNFPGRFSGRQFSNSRSEMNVSTLELGDSALYLCASRPALAAYNEQFFGPGTRLTVL.

This clonotype was recorded many times. The chain has TRBV7-2 and TRBJ2-7; D is possibly TRBD1 (5 bases). V shed 2 bases and J shed 1 base, with 12 bases lying between them. CDR1 SGHTA and CDR2 FQGNSA come from the germline V gene. The CDR3 length is 15 residues. CDR3 in DNA: TGTGCCAGCAGCTTAAGTGGGGCAGGATCCTACGAGCAGTACTTC. Translating it yields CASSLSGAGSYEQYF.

CDR3 loop: CSAPPHGTGKREAFF. The CDR3 nucleotides are TGCAGTGCTCCCCCCCACGGGACAGGGAAGCGGGAAGCTTTCTTT. The chain carries TRBV20-1 and TRBJ1-1, with 9 bases lining up with TRBD1. The V segment lost 5 bases and the J segment 8 bases; nucleotides outside the gene matches: 15. This CDR3 contains 15 residues. Germline CDR1 is DFQATT and CDR2 is SNEGSKA (reference sequence).

The J gene is TRBJ2-7, the V gene TRBV2, with TRBD1 matching 12 bases. The CDR3 consists of 14 residues. J was trimmed by 7 bases and V by 7 bases; bases with no gene match: 8. CDR1 and CDR2 (germline): SNHLY, FYNNEI. The CDR3 sequence is CASTKGQGAGEQYF. The CDR3 DNA sequence: TGTGCCAGCACCAAGGGACAGGGGGCGGGGGAGCAGTACTTC.

The chain employs TRBV2 and TRBJ2-1; 8 bases agree with TRBD1. The CDR3 is 21 residues long. Unmatched junction bases numbered 26, after V lost 9 bases and J lost 1 base. CDR1 is SNHLY and CDR2 is FYNNEI in the germline V gene. The CDR3 region has the DNA TGTGCCAGATACGAGAGGCAAGACCGGGACAGGAGTGACTTGTCCTACAATGAGCAGTTCTTC. It translates to CARYERQDRDRSDLSYNEQFF. Combining the CDR3 with reference TRBV2 and TRBJ2-1 gives the whole variable domain EPEVTQTPSHQVTQMGQEVILRCVPISNHLYFYWYRQILGQKVEFLVSFYNNEISEKSEIFDDQFSVERPDGSNFTLKIRSTKLEDSAMYFCARYERQDRDRSDLSYNEQFFGPGTRLTVL.

CDR3 in DNA: TGCGCCAGCAGGACGACAGGTTACTACGAGCAGTACTTC. It codes for CASRTTGYYEQYF. V and J are TRBV10-2 and TRBJ2-7, with a tentative D call TRBD1 (6 bases). CDR1 and CDR2 from the germline V gene are WSHSY and SAAADI. This CDR3 is 13 amino acids long. Trimming shortened V by 6 bases and J by 3 bases, and 12 bases separated the two germline ends.

V gene TRBV7-3 combines with J gene TRBJ2-2; D call uncertain. Trimming took 2 bases from V and 4 from J, leaving 5 bases between them. Germline V gene lookup returns CDR1 SGHTA and CDR2 FQGTGA. The CDR3 is 13 amino acids. The CDR3 sequence: CASSLLPTGELFF. The CDR3 DNA sequence: TGTGCCAGCAGCTTATTGCCCACCGGGGAGCTGTTTTTT.

This clonotype was found a few times. J is TRBJ2-5 and V is TRBV29-1; D is perhaps TRBD2 (5 bases). Looked up from germline, CDR1 is SQVTM and CDR2 is ANQGSEA. The length of the CDR3 is 15 residues. The CDR3 sequence is CSVCFVETYGGTQYF. CDR3 nucleotide sequence: TGCAGTGTCTGCTTTGTGGAAACCTACGGAGGGACCCAGTACTTC.

There are a few counts of this clonotype. The chain combines TRBV29-1 with TRBJ2-5; the D gene could be TRBD1 or TRBD2 (6 bases each). The J call may not be correct, given that the DNA end is closer to TRBJ2-7. Germline V CDR1 and CDR2: SQVTM, ANQGSEA. CDR3 length equals 12 residues. Written as DNA, the CDR3 is TGCAGCGTTGAAAGGGGGGACCACGAGCAGTACTTC. Translating it yields CSVERGDHEQYF.

V usage is TRBV6-2 or TRBV6-3 and J usage is TRBJ1-2; D perhaps matches TRBD1 (5 bases). V gave up 6 bases and J gave up 4 bases, with 12 bases separating them. Germline CDR1 MNHEY, CDR2 SVGEGT. The CDR3 loop spans 13 amino acids. Written as DNA, the CDR3 is TGTGCCAGCAGAATAGGGACGGTCTATGGCTACACCTTC. Translation gives CASRIGTVYGYTF.

This clonotype has only a few counts. The CDR3 nucleotides are TGTGCCAGCAGCCCTCGACAGGGGTCGGGCAATGAGCAGTTCTTC. It specifies CASSPRQGSGNEQFF. The J gene is TRBJ2-1, the V gene TRBV11-2; 8 nucleotides line up with TRBD1. V gave up 5 bases and J gave up 6 bases; unmatched junction bases: 9. The CDR3 totals 15 residues. Per the germline V gene, CDR1 is SGHAT and CDR2 is FQNNGV.

The chain joins TRBV12-3 or TRBV12-4 to TRBJ1-5; D gene uncertain. Trimming left V 5 bases short and J 5 bases short, with 19 bases between. The CDR3 is made up of 16 amino acids. The CDR3: CASSPPGSGGYQPQHF. DNA for the CDR3: TGTGCCAGCAGTCCGCCGGGATCAGGAGGGTATCAGCCCCAGCATTTT.

This clonotype was observed a few times. The rearrangement joins TRBV4-1 to TRBJ2-3; 7 nucleotides agree with TRBD1. From germline, CDR1 is MGHRA and CDR2 YSYEKL. CDR3 length equals 17 residues. The trim removed 1 base at V and 2 bases at J, leaving 9 bases unmatched. DNA for the CDR3: TGCGCCAGCAGCCAAGTGGGAGACAGGGTTCTCACAGATACGCAGTATTTT. As protein: CASSQVGDRVLTDTQYF.

The gene calls are TRBV2 and TRBJ2-5, with D unclear. Trimming removed 6 bases from V and 3 bases from J, with 17 bases in between. The CDR3 runs to 15 residues. Germline CDR1 and CDR2: SNHLY and FYNNEI. In DNA form, the CDR3 reads TGTGCCAGCAGCCCCACGGTGGGGTGGGAAGAGACCCAGTACTTC. This codes for CASSPTVGWEETQYF.

The V gene is TRBV20-1, the J gene TRBJ2-7; 8 bases align to TRBD1. Germline CDR1 DFQATT, CDR2 SNEGSKA (reference sequence). CDR3 size: 14 residues. V was clipped by 8 bases and J by 2 bases; unmatched bases: 11. CDR3 protein: CSLELDRGAYEQYF. DNA for the CDR3: TGCAGTCTCGAGCTTGACAGGGGAGCCTACGAGCAGTACTTC.

A few counts support this clonotype. CDR3 loop: CAISGGTGEPYEQYF. In nucleotides, the CDR3 is TGTGCCATCAGTGGTGGGACAGGCGAACCCTACGAGCAGTACTTC. The chain employs TRBV10-3 and TRBJ2-7; 8 bases are shared with TRBD1. Germline V gives CDR1 ENHRY, CDR2 SYGVKD. The CDR3 has 15 amino acids. The V and J ends lost 4 bases and 2 bases, in that order; junction bases with no gene match: 7.